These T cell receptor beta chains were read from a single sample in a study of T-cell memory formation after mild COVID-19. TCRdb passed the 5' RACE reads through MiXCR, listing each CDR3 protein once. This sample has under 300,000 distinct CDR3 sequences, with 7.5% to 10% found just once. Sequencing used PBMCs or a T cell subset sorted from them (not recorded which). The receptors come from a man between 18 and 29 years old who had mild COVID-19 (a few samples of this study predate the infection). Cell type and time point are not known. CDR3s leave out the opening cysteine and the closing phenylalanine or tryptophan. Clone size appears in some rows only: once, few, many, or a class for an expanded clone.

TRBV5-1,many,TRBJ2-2,ASSYSGGQNTGELF
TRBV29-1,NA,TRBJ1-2,SVGGYT
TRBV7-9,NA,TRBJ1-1,ASSPRQPPRAF
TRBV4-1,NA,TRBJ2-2,ASSQDESGWAGELF
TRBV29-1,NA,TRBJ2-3,SVATLAGGTDTQY
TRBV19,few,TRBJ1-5,ASSMVGQPQH
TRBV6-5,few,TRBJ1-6,ATLSKGDNSPLH
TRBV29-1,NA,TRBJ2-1,SVTGQPQQF
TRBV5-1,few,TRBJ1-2,ASSLDTTGGVRGYT
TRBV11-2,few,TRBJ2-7,ASSLDLGGWEQY
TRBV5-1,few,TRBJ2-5,ASSTRLAAETQY
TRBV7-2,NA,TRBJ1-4,ASSWRVGATNEKLF
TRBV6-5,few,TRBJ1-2,ASRQTGYYGYT
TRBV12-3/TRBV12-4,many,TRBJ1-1,ASFDGGATEAF
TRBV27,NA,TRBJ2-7,ASSLFFLEGAEEY
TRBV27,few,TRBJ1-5,ASGFSGADQPQH
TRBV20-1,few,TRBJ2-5,SAGGGFAKGETQY
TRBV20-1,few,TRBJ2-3,SARDAVDSLTDTQY
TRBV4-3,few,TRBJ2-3,ASSQESAGTQY
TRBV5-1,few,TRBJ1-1,ASSLDARQRNTEAF
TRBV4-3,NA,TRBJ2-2,ASSQGGQINTGELF
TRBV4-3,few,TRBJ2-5,ASSQDAPPGETQY